A selection of T cell receptor beta chains follows, all from one sample in a study of blood T cell repertoires in COVID-19. Only in-frame clones appear in the TCRdb table, and some are missing; sequencing was by immunoSEQ multiplex PCR. This table has around 300,000 clones, about 85% appearing once. The specimen sequenced was PBMCs or T cells enriched from blood (not recorded which). The receptors were sampled from a woman aged 45-65 years who had recovered from COVID-19. The CDR3 runs from the conserved cysteine through the conserved F or W. Each record gives: clone size, D gene, J gene, V gene, CDR3 protein, CDR3 DNA. The D gene is left open where the match is weak. The size of a clone is reported for some rows only, either as once, few or many, or as a class for expanded clones.

>few|.|TRBJ2-7|TRBV7-2
CASSSVHRQTSEQYF
TGTGCCAGCAGCTCGGTTCATAGACAGACTAGTGAGCAGTACTTC
>.|TRBD1|TRBJ1-5|TRBV3-1/TRBV3-2
CASSRTGLGQPQHF
TGTGCCAGCAGCCGGACAGGGCTTGGTCAGCCCCAGCATTTT
>.|TRBD1|TRBJ1-1|TRBV7-2
CASSPRTGEAFF
TGTGCCAGCAGCCCAAGGACAGGTGAAGCTTTCTTT
>.|.|TRBJ2-7|TRBV11-3
CASSLKGLGYEQYF
TGTGCCAGCAGCTTAAAGGGACTCGGCTACGAGCAGTACTTC
>.|TRBD1|TRBJ2-5|TRBV7-2
CASSLIRAGGVETQYF
TGTGCCAGCAGCTTAATTCGAGCAGGGGGCGTAGAGACCCAGTACTTC
>.|.|TRBJ2-1|TRBV10-2
CASRESSYNEQFF
TGCGCCAGCCGGGAGAGCTCCTACAATGAGCAGTTCTTC
>.|TRBD2|TRBJ2-7|TRBV30
CAWSVKVAGSYEQYF
TGTGCCTGGAGTGTAAAGGTAGCGGGAAGTTACGAGCAGTACTTC
>.|TRBD1|TRBJ2-5|TRBV27
CASSLLGTGSRETQYF
TGTGCCAGCAGTTTACTCGGGACAGGGTCGAGGGAGACCCAGTACTTC
>.|.|TRBJ2-5|TRBV10-2
CASGGGETQYF
TGCGCCAGCGGGGGGGGCGAGACCCAGTACTTC
>.|.|TRBJ1-1|TRBV30
CAWVRITEAFF
TGTGCCTGGGTCCGTATCACTGAAGCTTTCTTT
>.|.|TRBJ1-1|TRBV4-3
CASSQMRNTEAFF
TGCGCCAGCAGCCAAATGAGAAACACTGAAGCTTTCTTT
>.|.|TRBJ2-6|TRBV19
CASSEGVGANVLTF
TGTGCCAGTAGTGAAGGGGTCGGGGCCAACGTCCTGACTTTC
>.|.|TRBJ1-3|TRBV28
CATQGRGSSGNTIYF
TGTGCCACCCAGGGCAGGGGCAGCTCTGGAAACACCATATATTTT
>once|TRBD2|TRBJ2-4|TRBV11-2
CASSSGLAGDPGYF
TGTGCCAGCAGCTCGGGACTAGCGGGAGACCCGGGGTACTTC
>.|.|TRBJ1-2|TRBV28
CASNMGQIYGYTF
TGTGCCAGCAATATGGGGCAGATCTATGGCTACACCTTC
>.|TRBD1|TRBJ1-6|TRBV10-2
CASSRDSLSPLHF
TGCGCCAGCAGCCGGGACAGTTTATCACCCCTCCACTTT
>.|.|TRBJ1-1|TRBV30
CAWSFGFGNTEAFF
TGTGCCTGGAGTTTTGGTTTCGGGAACACTGAAGCTTTCTTT
>.|TRBD1|TRBJ1-1|TRBV28
CASSSSPGTGTEAFF
TGTGCCAGCAGTTCCAGTCCCGGGACAGGGACTGAAGCTTTCTTT
>.|.|TRBJ1-3|TRBV29-1
CSVFRDSGNTIYF
TGCAGCGTTTTCCGCGATTCTGGAAACACCATATATTTT
>.|.|TRBJ1-5|TRBV4-3
CASSQDLTGYSNQPQHF
TGCGCCAGCAGCCAAGATCTTACAGGTTATAGCAATCAGCCCCAGCATTTT
>many|TRBD1|TRBJ2-7|TRBV2
CASSGRTGGGYEQYF
TGTGCCAGCAGTGGTAGGACAGGGGGTGGCTACGAGCAGTACTTC
>.|.|TRBJ2-7|TRBV30
CAWSGSDEQYF
TGTGCCTGGAGTGGGAGCGACGAGCAGTACTTC
>.|TRBD2|TRBJ2-5|TRBV2
CASSEAAGGLETQYF
TGTGCCAGCAGTGAAGCTGCGGGGGGGTTAGAGACCCAGTACTTC
>.|TRBD1|TRBJ2-5|TRBV18
CASSDRVQETQYF
TGTGCCAGTAGCGACAGGGTTCAAGAGACCCAGTACTTC
>.|.|TRBJ1-4|TRBV27
CASRRTANEKLFF
TGTGCCAGCAGGCGGACAGCCAATGAAAAACTGTTTTTT
>.|TRBD2|TRBJ2-2|TRBV11-2
CASSLTGGGTGELFF
TGTGCCAGCAGCTTAACCGGGGGGGGGACCGGGGAGCTGTTTTTT
>.|.|TRBJ2-7|TRBV11-3
CASSLAAGNYEQYF
TGTGCCAGCAGCTTAGCGGCCGGGAACTACGAGCAGTACTTC
>.|.|TRBJ2-7|TRBV3-1/TRBV3-2
CASSLRGGENEQYF
TGTGCCAGCAGCCTAAGGGGGGGAGAGAACGAGCAGTACTTC
>.|.|TRBJ2-3|TRBV5-1
CASSLRPGGADTQYF
TGCGCCAGCAGCTTGCGACCTGGCGGCGCAGATACGCAGTATTTT
>few|.|TRBJ2-1|TRBV21-1
CASSKAQERGINEQFF
TGTGCCAGCAGCAAAGCGCAAGAGCGGGGGATCAATGAGCAGTTCTTC
>once|.|TRBJ2-5|TRBV5-8
CASSVGHRQGTQYF
TGTGCCAGCAGCGTCGGCCACAGACAAGGGACCCAGTACTTC
>.|.|TRBJ1-1|TRBV15
CATSPQGNTEAFF
TGTGCCACCAGCCCACAGGGGAACACTGAAGCTTTCTTT
>.|.|TRBJ1-6|TRBV25-1
CASTQGGRRYSPLHF
TGTGCCAGCACCCAGGGAGGGCGCAGGTATTCACCCCTCCACTTT
>.|.|TRBJ2-5|TRBV27
CASMDSQETQYF
TGTGCCAGCATGGACAGCCAAGAGACCCAGTACTTC
>once|.|TRBJ1-1|TRBV7-8
CASRPNRAGNTEAFF
TGTGCCAGCCGGCCCAACAGGGCTGGGAACACTGAAGCTTTCTTT
>.|TRBD1|TRBJ1-6|TRBV19
CASSQDTGVNSPLHF
TGTGCCAGTAGTCAAGACACAGGGGTCAATTCACCCCTCCACTTT
>.|.|TRBJ1-6|TRBV7-2
CASSLVGGNSPLHF
TGTGCCAGCAGCTTAGTGGGGGGAAATTCACCCCTCCACTTT
>.|.|TRBJ1-5|TRBV5-6
CASRTEGGLGNQPQHF
TGTGCCAGCAGGACCGAGGGGGGGCTGGGCAATCAGCCCCAGCATTTT
>.|TRBD1|TRBJ2-5|TRBV11-2
CASSSYRGETQYF
TGTGCCAGCAGCTCCTACAGGGGGGAGACCCAGTACTTC
>few|TRBD1|TRBJ1-1|TRBV7-9
CASRPQGAQNTEAFF
TGTGCCAGCAGGCCGCAGGGGGCACAAAACACTGAAGCTTTCTTT